Following are 10 T cell receptor beta chains from one sample sequenced in a study of T cells after yellow fever vaccination. TCRdb recomputed calls from the 5' RACE reads with MiXCR, one row per CDR3 protein. Of nearly 350,000 distinct CDR3 sequences listed, around 8.1% are singletons. The sample was PBMCs, taken 45 days after the first yellow fever vaccination. The receptor source for this set is a man between 18 and 29 years old who received the YFV17D yellow fever vaccine.

The chain has TRBV20-1 and TRBJ1-5; weak D call: TRBD1 (5 bases). The germline V gene has CDR1 DFQATT and CDR2 SNEGSKA (reference sequence). This CDR3 has 14 amino acids. The ends were cut back, 6 bases at V and 0 bases at J, with 12 bases in the middle. The CDR3, as DNA: TGCAGTGCCTTGAGCAGGGATAGCAATCAGCCCCAGCATTTT. Translated: CSALSRDSNQPQHF.

This clonotype was recorded only once. The rearrangement joins TRBV4-1 to TRBJ1-2; TRBD1 might be the D (5 bases). Germline lookup yields CDR1 MGHRA and CDR2 YSYEKL. V was cut by 1 base and J by 6 bases, with 12 bases left in between. The CDR3 is 14 amino acids. CDR3 DNA: TGCGCCAGCAGCCAAGTCTTAGTGGGGGATGGCTACACCTTC. This translates into CASSQVLVGDGYTF.

This clonotype was detected only a few times. The chain joins TRBV3-1 to TRBJ2-2; the D is unclear. The V end lost 1 base, the J end lost 3 bases, and 3 bases lay between the germline ends. Germline CDR1 LGHDT, CDR2 YNNKEL (reference sequence). This CDR3 has 13 residues. CDR3 amino acids: CASSQGYTGELFF. CDR3 nucleotide sequence: TGTGCCAGCAGCCAAGGGTACACCGGGGAGCTGTTTTTT.

The table lists this clonotype with a few counts. The CDR3 nucleotides are TGCGCCAGCAGCCTAGGGACAGGGTATAGCAATCAGCCCCAGCATTTT. Translated: CASSLGTGYSNQPQHF. V gene TRBV4-1 combines with J gene TRBJ1-5, with 9 bases matching TRBD1. This CDR3 is 16 amino acids long. Looked up from germline, CDR1 is MGHRA and CDR2 is YSYEKL. V lost 4 bases, J lost 0 bases, and 4 bases stayed unmatched.

A few counts support this clonotype. The J gene is TRBJ2-1, the V gene TRBV7-6; 15 bases map to TRBD2. V gave up 5 bases and J gave up 7 bases; unmatched junction bases: 6. Germline values: CDR1 SGHVS, CDR2 FNYEAQ. CDR3 length: 16 amino acids. The chain's CDR3 is CASSLYGTSGGNEQFF. The CDR3, as DNA: TGTGCCAGCAGCCTGTACGGGACTAGCGGGGGGAATGAGCAGTTCTTC.

The genes are TRBV6-1 and TRBJ1-5; D is unresolved. Germline V gene sequence: CDR1 MNHNS, CDR2 SASEGT. V was trimmed by 2 bases and J by 9 bases, leaving 20 bases between them. There are 16 residues in the CDR3. CDR3 loop: CASSELLATGLGPQHF. The CDR3 DNA reads as TGTGCCAGCAGTGAACTTTTGGCGACGGGGTTGGGGCCCCAGCATTTT.

This clonotype showed up just a few times. The chain combines TRBV20-1 with TRBJ2-1; TRBD1 matches 8 bases. Germline CDR1 DFQATT, CDR2 SNEGSKA (reference sequence). The CDR3 covers 14 residues. V was clipped by 2 bases and J by 7 bases; unmatched bases: 7. DNA of the CDR3: TGCAGTGCTAGATTCGGACAGGGAAAAAATGAGCAGTTCTTC. It translates to CSARFGQGKNEQFF.

This chain joins TRBV7-6 and TRBJ1-6, with D possibly TRBD1 on 6 matching bases. Trimming stripped 10 bases from V and 10 bases from J, with 23 bases between. The CDR3 spans 15 residues. CDR1 is SGHVS and CDR2 is FNYEAQ in the germline V gene. DNA of the CDR3: TGTGCCACCACCCCCTTAGGGGGAGGTGAATCACCCCTCCACTTT. Its translation: CATTPLGGGESPLHF.

This clonotype has only a few counts. The V call is TRBV6-2 or TRBV6-3, the J call TRBJ1-2, with D uncertain. Germline CDR1 reads MNHEY; CDR2 reads SVGEGT. The CDR3 is made up of 13 amino acids. The V end was cut by 6 bases, the J end by 8 bases, with 16 bases between. The CDR3 sequence is CASRPADRDGYTF. The CDR3, as DNA: TGTGCCAGCAGACCTGCGGACCGCGACGGCTACACCTTC.

The V gene is TRBV29-1, the J gene TRBJ1-4; D is uncertain. Looked up from germline, CDR1 is SQVTM and CDR2 is ANQGSEA. Trimming removed 6 bases at V and 5 bases at J, with 10 bases between. This CDR3 is 12 amino acids long. CDR3 loop: CSVGRVNEKLFF. The CDR3 bases are TGCAGCGTCGGACGGGTAAATGAAAAACTGTTTTTT.